A single sample is the source of the 17 T cell receptor beta chains below, sequenced in a study of blood T cell repertoires in COVID-19. Assay: immunoSEQ multiplex PCR; the TCRdb copy retains only in-frame clones and omits some. This sample yields some 130,000 clones, of which roughly 86% are seen a single time; about an eighth belongs to the top ten. Material: peripheral blood. The receptors stem from a woman in her sixties or seventies with COVID-19, enrolled during active disease.

DNA for the CDR3: TGTGCCAGCAGCGTAGTCTCGGCAGGGGGCTTAGTGGGCTACACCTTC. This translates into CASSVVSAGGLVGYTF. The chain uses TRBV9 and TRBJ1-2; 8 bases fit TRBD1. Germline CDR1 SGDLS, CDR2 YYNGEE. The CDR3 consists of 16 residues. Trimming removed 0 bases from V and 8 bases from J; junction bases left unmatched: 12.

The chain recombines TRBV25-1 with TRBJ2-1; perhaps TRBD1 as D (6 bases). The CDR3 is made up of 17 amino acids. Germline-derived CDR1 and CDR2 are MGHDK and SYGVNS. V lost 5 bases and J lost 2, with 19 bases in between. CDR3 sequence reads: CASSYSPGHLPYNEQFF. CDR3 bases: TGTGCCAGCAGTTACAGTCCGGGACACCTTCCCTACAATGAGCAGTTCTTC. The whole variable domain, filled in from reference TRBV25-1 and TRBJ2-1, reads EADIYQTPRYLVIGTGKKITLECSQTMGHDKMYWYQQDPGMELHLIHYSYGVNSTEKGDLSSESTVSRIRTEHFPLTLESARPSHTSQYLCASSYSPGHLPYNEQFFGPGTRLTVL.

The J gene is TRBJ1-2, the V gene TRBV6-5; unclear D gene. Germline V gives CDR1 MNHEY, CDR2 SVGAGI. The CDR3 length is 14 residues. The germline V and J ends were trimmed by 4 bases and 2 bases, with 11 bases remaining between them. The CDR3 DNA reads as TGTGCCAGCAGTTCCCCGTTGAGAAACTATGGCTACACCTTC. Translation gives CASSSPLRNYGYTF.

The chain employs TRBV5-1 and TRBJ1-6; D gene unclear. Trimming cost V 5 bases and J 6 bases, with 15 bases left between them. This CDR3 is built from 15 residues. Germline V gene lookup returns CDR1 SGHRS and CDR2 YFSETQ. CDR3 residues: CASSSGASPNSPLHF. The CDR3 DNA reads TGCGCCAGCAGTTCCGGAGCCTCCCCTAATTCACCCCTCCACTTT. Supplemented by reference TRBV5-1 and TRBJ1-6, the full variable domain reads KAGVTQTPRYLIKTRGQQVTLSCSPISGHRSVSWYQQTPGQGLQFLFEYFSETQRNKGNFPGRFSGRQFSNSRSEMNVSTLELGDSALYLCASSSGASPNSPLHFGNGTRLTVT.

V and J are TRBV28 and TRBJ1-1; no reliable D call. The CDR3 is 16 amino acids. The V and J ends lost 3 bases and 1 base respectively, with 15 bases between them. CDR1 and CDR2 (germline): MDHEN, SYDVKM. The CDR3 DNA follows: TGTGCCAGCAGTTTTGGGCCCGACATACCGAACACTGAAGCTTTCTTT. Protein sequence: CASSFGPDIPNTEAFF.

CDR3 residues: CASSGTGNSGNTIYF. DNA for the CDR3: TGTGCCAGTAGTGGGACAGGGAACTCTGGAAACACCATATATTTT. V usage is TRBV19 and J usage is TRBJ1-3; TRBD1 agrees at 9 bases. V was pared by 5 bases and J by 0 bases, with 2 bases of the junction left unmatched. This CDR3 contains 15 residues. Germline values: CDR1 LNHDA, CDR2 SQIVND (reference sequence). The whole variable domain, remainder taken from reference TRBV19 and TRBJ1-3, is DGGITQSPKYLFRKEGQNVTLSCEQNLNHDAMYWYRQDPGQGLRLIYYSQIVNDFQKGDIAEGYSVSREKKESFPLTVTSAQKNPTAFYLCASSGTGNSGNTIYFGEGSWLTVV.

This chain links TRBV9 with TRBJ1-6; D is unclear. The CDR3 totals 13 residues. Germline V CDR1 and CDR2: SGDLS, YYNGEE. V lost 4 bases and J lost 9, with 11 bases in between. The CDR3 spells CASSSPGVSPLHF. The CDR3 region has the DNA TGTGCCAGCAGCTCCCCCGGGGTTTCACCCCTCCACTTT.

The chain links TRBV5-1 to TRBJ2-2; 8 bases match TRBD2. Germline CDR1 SGHRS, CDR2 YFSETQ. The CDR3 covers 15 residues. V lost 3 bases to trimming and J lost 5 bases; unmatched junction nucleotides: 6. The CDR3 loop is CASSSSGGGTGELFF. In DNA form, the CDR3 reads TGCGCCAGCAGCTCGAGCGGGGGTGGTACCGGGGAGCTGTTTTTT.

The CDR3 spells CATSRDGRLTGELFF. The CDR3 region has the DNA TGTGCCACCAGCAGAGATGGGAGACTCACCGGGGAGCTGTTTTTT. The J gene is TRBJ2-2, the V gene TRBV15; tentative D call: TRBD2 (5 bases). V lost 0 bases and J lost 4, with 9 bases in between. This CDR3 spans 15 amino acids. Germline-derived CDR1 and CDR2 are LNHNV and YYDKDF (reference sequence).

V and J are TRBV27 and TRBJ1-6, with D hard to call. Germline V gene lookup returns CDR1 MNHEY and CDR2 SMNVEV (reference sequence). Trimming stripped 5 bases from V and 4 bases from J, with 9 bases between. This CDR3 contains 14 residues. The CDR3 protein is CASSPREYNSPLHF. The CDR3 DNA reads as TGTGCCAGCAGTCCCCGGGAATATAATTCACCCCTCCACTTT.

This chain connects TRBV11-2 to TRBJ1-4; a weak D match, TRBD1 (6 bases). Germline lookup yields CDR1 SGHAT and CDR2 FQNNGV. With 6 bases removed from V and 7 bases from J, the gap between germline ends came to 18 bases. This CDR3 is 15 amino acids long. As DNA, the CDR3 is TGTGCCAGCAGTATAAATACAGGGTCGGGTGAAAAACTGTTTTTT. Translation gives CASSINTGSGEKLFF.

The V gene is TRBV5-5, the J gene TRBJ1-4, with a tentative D call TRBD1 (5 bases). This CDR3 region has 14 residues. V was pared by 6 bases and J by 0 bases, with 9 bases between. Looked up from germline, CDR1 is SGHKS and CDR2 is YYEKEE (reference sequence). CDR3 bases: TGTGCCAGCATACAGGATGCAACTAATGAAAAACTGTTTTTT. Translating gives CASIQDATNEKLFF.

This clone is a singleton in its sample. The chain couples TRBV5-1 to TRBJ2-7; 9 nucleotides match TRBD1. The CDR3 loop spans 16 amino acids. V lost 4 bases to trimming and J lost 5 bases; unmatched junction nucleotides: 13. From germline, CDR1 is SGHRS and CDR2 YFSETQ. CDR3 protein: CASSLGSGQGTHEQYF. CDR3 sequence (DNA): TGCGCCAGCAGCCTGGGGTCGGGACAGGGTACCCACGAGCAGTACTTC. The complete variable domain, with remaining parts taken from reference TRBV5-1 and TRBJ2-7, reads KAGVTQTPRYLIKTRGQQVTLSCSPISGHRSVSWYQQTPGQGLQFLFEYFSETQRNKGNFPGRFSGRQFSNSRSEMNVSTLELGDSALYLCASSLGSGQGTHEQYFGPGTRLTVT.

This chain uses TRBV2 with TRBJ1-6; the match to TRBD1 covers 8 bases. CDR3 length equals 18 residues. V lost 8 bases to trimming and J lost 13 bases; unmatched junction nucleotides: 25. Germline CDR1 and CDR2: SNHLY and FYNNEI. The CDR3 region is CASGNRDRWGNWAIPLHF. CDR3 coding DNA: TGTGCCAGCGGAAACCGGGACAGGTGGGGGAATTGGGCTATCCCCCTCCACTTT.

The V and J genes are TRBV4-1 and TRBJ1-6; a possible D gene is TRBD1 (5 bases). Germline CDR1 reads MGHRA; CDR2 reads YSYEKL. This CDR3 is built from 16 residues. V was clipped by 0 bases and J by 7 bases, with 13 bases between them. CDR3 residues: CASSQDIRVSNSPLHF. The CDR3 region has the DNA TGCGCCAGCAGCCAAGATATCAGGGTGTCGAATTCACCCCTCCACTTT.

V gene TRBV10-3 combines with J gene TRBJ1-2; 8 nucleotides match TRBD1. In germline, CDR1 is ENHRY, CDR2 SYGVKD. The CDR3 contains 14 residues. V shed 9 bases and J 8 bases; nucleotides not matched to a gene: 14. Written as DNA, the CDR3 is TGTGCCATTACGAAGGGACAGGATGGAGGGGGCTACACCTTC. It yields the protein CAITKGQDGGGYTF.

The rearrangement uses TRBV3-1 (or the pseudogene TRBV3-2) and TRBJ2-5; TRBD1 agrees at 8 bases. This CDR3 has 15 residues. V gave up 2 bases and J gave up 4 bases; unmatched junction bases: 6. Germline V gene data show CDR1 as LGHDT and CDR2 as YNNKEL (reference sequence). The chain's CDR3 is CASSQHPTGAETQYF. CDR3 sequence (DNA): TGTGCCAGCAGCCAACACCCGACAGGGGCAGAGACCCAGTACTTC.